The TCR beta chain under discussion was sequenced for a study of shared clonotypes between healthy human individuals. Sequencing used immunoSEQ multiplex PCR; TCRdb keeps in-frame clones, though not all of them. The sample lists under 2,000,000 clones, about 95% occurring once. Naive CD8 cells lacked CD45RO and underwent positive selection for CCR7, leaving out terminally differentiated effector memory CD45RA+ cells. The germline CDR1 and CDR2 sequences are MNHEY and SMNVEV (reference sequence). The CDR3 runs to 13 residues. Trimming took off 5 bases at V and 6 bases at J, with 10 bases between the two ends.

The material sequenced was naive CD8+ T cells sorted from blood. The chain employs TRBV27 and TRBJ2-2, with D perhaps TRBD1 (6 bases). This sequence originates from a man aged 18 to 35 in good health. The CDR3 reads CASSGGPPGELFF. For the CDR3, the DNA is TGTGCCAGCAGTGGGGGCCCGCCCGGGGAGCTGTTTTTT.